This entry lists 24 T cell receptor beta chains sequenced from one sample in a study of graft-versus-host responses after intestinal transplantation. Sequencing was performed with immunoSEQ multiplex PCR; in TCRdb, only in-frame clones are kept and a portion is missing. The profile covers about 120,000 clones, with 90% to 95% appearing a single time and approximately 0.11% taken by the ten largest. Which antigens these TCRs recognize remains unknown. Source: unstimulated CD4+ T cells sorted from spleen or lymph node cells, taken before intestinal transplant. These receptors all stem from a human donor who received an intestinal transplant.

The chain recombines TRBV5-4 with TRBJ2-1; no firm D call. CDR1 and CDR2 (germline): SGHNT, YYREEE (reference sequence). V lost 0 bases, J lost 1 base, and 8 bases lay in between. The CDR3 has 15 residues. The CDR3: CASSLVGRSYNEQFF. CDR3 sequence (DNA): TGTGCCAGCAGCTTGGTTGGCAGGTCCTACAATGAGCAGTTCTTC.

The V call is TRBV6-1, the J call TRBJ1-2; TRBD1 might be the D (6 bases). Germline lookup yields CDR1 MNHNS and CDR2 SASEGT. Trimming took 0 bases from V and 6 from J, leaving 14 bases between them. The CDR3 spans 15 residues. CDR3 coding DNA: TGTGCCAGCAGTGAAGCGCAAGGCAGGGGCCATGGCTACACCTTC. Amino acids: CASSEAQGRGHGYTF.

V is TRBV6-5 and J is TRBJ1-3; D may be TRBD1 (6 bases). The CDR3 is made up of 15 amino acids. The ends were cut back, 1 base at V and 4 bases at J, with 11 bases in the middle. The germline V gene encodes CDR1 MNHEY and CDR2 SVGAGI. The CDR3 DNA follows: TGTGCCAGCAGTTACTTCACAGGGTCCGGAAACACCATATATTTT. Residues: CASSYFTGSGNTIYF.

The chain is built from TRBV11-2 and TRBJ2-7; TRBD2 matches 10 bases. Germline lookup yields CDR1 SGHAT and CDR2 FQNNGV. V was pared by 3 bases and J by 5 bases, with 4 bases of the junction left unmatched. The CDR3 has 14 residues. CDR3 sequence (DNA): TGTGCCAGCAGCTTGGCTAGCGGGAGTCACGAGCAGTACTTC. Translating gives CASSLASGSHEQYF.

This chain links TRBV30 with TRBJ2-1, with D unresolved. V lost 0 bases and J lost 4, with 13 bases in between. CDR3 size: 15 residues. Germline CDR1 GTSNPN, CDR2 SVGIG (reference sequence). CDR3 region: CAWSVGSTLYNEQFF. The CDR3, as DNA: TGTGCCTGGAGTGTAGGCAGTACCTTATACAATGAGCAGTTCTTC.

The gene calls are TRBV19 and TRBJ2-1, with TRBD1 as a possible D gene (8 bases). CDR3 size: 15 residues. Trimming removed 8 bases from V and 4 bases from J, with 18 bases in between. CDR1 and CDR2 (germline): LNHDA, SQIVND (reference sequence). The CDR3 DNA reads as TGTGCCAGTCCCCAACAGGGGGGGTTTTACAATGAGCAGTTCTTC. Its translation: CASPQQGGFYNEQFF.

The chain uses TRBV28 and TRBJ1-2; D is uncertain. Germline CDR1 is MDHEN and CDR2 is SYDVKM. This CDR3 has 11 residues. In nucleotides, the CDR3 is TGTGCTGGCCGTGGAGGCGGTGGCTACACCTTC. This translates into CAGRGGGGYTF.

The CDR3 loop is CTSSQVGCKEDSETDHEAFF. For the CDR3, the DNA is TGCACCAGCAGCCAAGTAGGGTGTAAAGAGGACAGTGAGACAGACCATGAAGCTTTCTTT. J is TRBJ1-1 and V is TRBV1; TRBD1, the table's D call, was not compared with the DNA. TRBV1 is a pseudogene locus. The CDR3 covers 20 residues.

The V gene is TRBV27, the J gene TRBJ1-6, with D possibly TRBD1 on 6 matching bases. The CDR3 contains 17 residues. Germline V lookup: CDR1 MNHEY, CDR2 SMNVEV (reference sequence). CDR3 nucleotide sequence: TGTACTCGGGGTAGAAGCGGGGGCCCTTTTCCTAATTCACCCCTCCACTTT. Amino acids: CTRGRSGGPFPNSPLHF.

This clone was found once. The rearrangement joins TRBV28 to TRBJ2-1; 7 bases are a match to TRBD2. The ends lost 5 bases at V and 6 bases at J; junction bases unmatched: 10. The CDR3 loop spans 15 amino acids. Germline CDR1 reads MDHEN; CDR2 reads SYDVKM. CDR3 nucleotide sequence: TGTGCCAGCAGTCTCGCGGGAGTACGATTCAATGAGCAGTTCTTC. Encoded protein: CASSLAGVRFNEQFF.

The chain couples TRBV18 to TRBJ2-5; TRBD2 matches at 11 bases. Per the germline V gene, CDR1 is KGHSH and CDR2 is LQKENI. Trimming at V came to 5 bases and at J to 3 bases, leaving 8 bases not matched to a gene. The CDR3 is 16 residues long. The CDR3 DNA reads as TGTGCCAGCTCATCCCTTGGACTAGCGGGTAAAGAGACCCAGTACTTC. Translating it yields CASSSLGLAGKETQYF.

CDR3 residues: CASRELTGAWTEAFF. CDR3 DNA sequence: TGCGCCAGCCGAGAACTGACCGGGGCCTGGACTGAAGCTTTCTTT. This chain uses TRBV5-1 with TRBJ1-1; maybe TRBD1 (5 bases). The CDR3 totals 15 residues. The germline gives CDR1 SGHRS, CDR2 YFSETQ. V was clipped by 7 bases and J by 5 bases, with 21 bases between them.

The rearrangement uses TRBV18 and TRBJ2-7; 7 nucleotides line up with TRBD1. The CDR3 totals 13 residues. The V gene end was trimmed by 6 bases and the J gene end by 5 bases; junction bases not matched to a gene: 7. Germline values: CDR1 KGHSH, CDR2 LQKENI. The CDR3 DNA is TGTGCCAGCTCGGAACACAGGGGCCACGAGCAGTACTTC. Translation gives CASSEHRGHEQYF.

The chain combines TRBV7-9 with TRBJ2-3; unclear D gene. Germline lookup yields CDR1 SEHNR and CDR2 FQNEAQ (reference sequence). V gave up 6 bases and J gave up 0 bases, with 16 bases separating them. The CDR3 runs 16 residues. CDR3: CASSFRPGVSTDTQYF. CDR3 DNA sequence: TGTGCCAGCAGTTTCAGGCCAGGAGTCAGCACAGATACGCAGTATTTT.

The V gene is TRBV15, the J gene TRBJ2-7; 8 bases map to TRBD1. V was clipped by 3 bases and J by 0 bases; unmatched bases: 7. Germline V gene sequence: CDR1 LNHNV, CDR2 YYDKDF (reference sequence). The CDR3 runs 16 residues. In DNA, the CDR3 is TGTGCCACCAGCAGGCAACGACAGGGGAGCTCCTACGAGCAGTACTTC. Its translation: CATSRQRQGSSYEQYF.

The rearrangement links TRBV28 to TRBJ2-3, with TRBD1 matching 7 bases. CDR1 MDHEN and CDR2 SYDVKM come from the germline V gene. V lost 7 bases, J lost 0 bases, and 10 bases stayed unmatched. The CDR3 is made up of 16 amino acids. CDR3 sequence (DNA): TGTGCCAGCATTCCCCCAGGGGGTCCAAGCACAGATACGCAGTATTTT. It encodes CASIPPGGPSTDTQYF.

The V call is TRBV18, the J call TRBJ1-5, with D possibly matching TRBD1 (5 bases). Trimming took off 3 bases at V and 3 bases at J, with 9 bases between the two ends. The CDR3 has 14 residues. The V gene's germline CDR1 is KGHSH and CDR2 LQKENI. The DNA of the CDR3 is TGTGCCAGCTCACCGGCGGGGCTCAATCAGCCCCAGCATTTT. It encodes CASSPAGLNQPQHF.

This chain joins TRBV15 and TRBJ2-5; D remains ambiguous. This CDR3 region has 15 residues. Trimming took off 1 base at V and 1 base at J, with 10 bases between the two ends. The germline V gene has CDR1 LNHNV and CDR2 YYDKDF (reference sequence). CDR3 region: CATSRARGPQETQYF. CDR3 nucleotides: TGTGCCACCAGCAGAGCGCGAGGACCCCAAGAGACCCAGTACTTC.

The chain has TRBV2 and TRBJ2-4; possibly TRBD1 for D (5 bases). Germline V gives CDR1 SNHLY, CDR2 FYNNEI. This CDR3 region has 16 residues. V lost 1 base and J 0 bases, leaving 10 bases between the germline ends. For the CDR3, the DNA is TGTGCCAGCAGTGAAGGACAGCTACTAGCCAAAAACATTCAGTACTTC. Translating it yields CASSEGQLLAKNIQYF. Supplemented by reference TRBV2 and TRBJ2-4, the full variable domain reads EPEVTQTPSHQVTQMGQEVILRCVPISNHLYFYWYRQILGQKVEFLVSFYNNEISEKSEIFDDQFSVERPDGSNFTLKIRSTKLEDSAMYFCASSEGQLLAKNIQYFGAGTRLSVL.

The rearrangement links TRBV7-3 to TRBJ2-7; 7 nucleotides line up with TRBD1. The CDR3 totals 13 residues. Germline loops: CDR1 SGHTA, CDR2 FQGTGA. V trimming: 5 bases; J trimming: 5 bases; junction bases outside the gene matches: 6. The CDR3 DNA reads TGTGCCAGCAGCCTATCTCAGGGGGACGAGCAGTACTTC. This translates into CASSLSQGDEQYF.

CDR3 nucleotide sequence: TGTGCCAGCAACCCAGCCGGGACAGGGAATTACGAGCAGTACTTC. Its protein product is CASNPAGTGNYEQYF. This sequence joins TRBV2 and TRBJ2-7; 9 bases are a match to TRBD1. The CDR3 loop spans 15 amino acids. The trim removed 7 bases at V and 4 bases at J, leaving 11 bases unmatched. Germline V gene lookup returns CDR1 SNHLY and CDR2 FYNNEI.

The table lists this clone with a few counts. V usage is TRBV19 and J usage is TRBJ1-4, with D perhaps matching TRBD1 (6 bases). Looked up from germline, CDR1 is LNHDA and CDR2 is SQIVND (reference sequence). CDR3 length equals 15 residues. V dropped 3 bases and J dropped 5 bases, with 13 bases sitting between them. CDR3 DNA sequence: TGTGCCAGTAGTATGCGGGGGAGGGGGAATGAAAAACTGTTTTTT. It specifies CASSMRGRGNEKLFF.

The chain has TRBV28 and TRBJ2-5; 11 positions agree with TRBD1. V lost 5 bases to trimming and J lost 5 bases; unmatched junction nucleotides: 10. Germline assignment: CDR1 MDHEN and CDR2 SYDVKM. The CDR3 spans 16 residues. The CDR3 sequence: CASSPRTGGLWETQYF. DNA of the CDR3: TGTGCCAGCAGTCCCCGGACAGGGGGCTTATGGGAGACCCAGTACTTC. Complete variable domain (other parts from reference TRBV28 and TRBJ2-5): DVKVTQSSRYLVKRTGEKVFLECVQDMDHENMFWYRQDPGLGLRLIYFSYDVKMKEKGDIPEGYSVSREKKERFSLILESASTNQTSMYLCASSPRTGGLWETQYFGPGTRLLVL.

The gene calls are TRBV10-1 and TRBJ1-5; D uncertain. Germline assignment: CDR1 WNHNN and CDR2 SYGVQD (reference sequence). The CDR3 is made up of 12 amino acids. V was pared by 3 bases and J by 3 bases, with 3 bases between. The CDR3 DNA is TGCGCCAGCAGTGAAAACAATCAGCCCCAGCATTTT. Its protein product is CASSENNQPQHF.